This entry describes one TCR beta chain. This CDR3 comprises 14 residues. V lost 5 bases and J lost 9, with 14 bases in between. Germline V gene data show CDR1 as MDHEN and CDR2 as SYDVKM. The sample belongs to a study of control samples from healthy donors and cancer patients. Sequencing used immunoSEQ multiplex PCR; TCRdb keeps in-frame clones, though not all of them. The sample shows roughly 73,000 clones, 80% to 95% of them seen only once. Sequencing input: blood. This clonotype was obtained from a woman aged 55-75 years in good health. This chain joins TRBV28 and TRBJ1-6; no definite D call. In DNA, the CDR3 is TGTGCCAGCAGTAACCTCCTGTTGTCTTCACCCCTCCACTTT. Protein: CASSNLLLSSPLHF.